Each of the 28 T cell receptor beta chains below was sequenced from the same sample in a study of spatial heterogeneity in lung cancer. General study points: One measure, the expanded intratumoral alpha and beta TCR count, tracked tumor mutation counts.

No antigens are known for them. Time point in this sample: sample taken at primary tumor resection. TCRdb analysed the 5' RACE reads with MiXCR anew, one entry per CDR3 protein. The sample has 7,500 to 10,000 distinct CDR3 sequences, over 50% seen once; the top ten hold 28%. The specimen comprised lung tumor tissue, sampled at surgery. These receptors were taken from a female donor with early-stage non-small cell lung cancer.

The V gene is TRBV19, the J gene TRBJ1-2; D remains ambiguous. CDR3 length equals 10 residues. From germline, CDR1 is LNHDA and CDR2 SQIVND (reference sequence). The CDR3 bases are TGTGCGACGAGAGCCTATGGCTACACCTTC. This gives the protein CATRAYGYTF.

This chain uses TRBV12-3 or TRBV12-4 with TRBJ2-7, with 8 bases identical to TRBD1. J lost 6 bases, V lost 9 bases, and 16 bases had no gene match. CDR3 length equals 15 residues. CDR3 sequence reads: CASCVGGQGWGEQYF. CDR3 DNA: TGTGCCAGTTGTGTGGGCGGACAGGGCTGGGGCGAGCAGTACTTC.

This clonotype was found a few times. J is TRBJ2-7 and V is TRBV28; 9 bases fit TRBD1. The germline gives CDR1 MDHEN, CDR2 SYDVKM. The length of the CDR3 is 15 residues. Germline trimming cut 3 bases from V and 6 bases from J; bases unmatched to any gene: 9. CDR3 sequence: CASSLPIQGASEQYF. The CDR3 DNA follows: TGTGCCAGCAGTTTGCCTATACAGGGGGCTAGCGAGCAGTACTTC.

This clonotype turned up a few times. The chain employs TRBV19 and TRBJ2-1, with TRBD1 identical over 8 bases. The germline V gene encodes CDR1 LNHDA and CDR2 SQIVND (reference sequence). V was pared by 6 bases and J by 7 bases, with 11 bases of the junction left unmatched. The CDR3 is made up of 15 amino acids. The CDR3, as DNA: TGTGCCAGTAGACCTAACAGGGGGTATCGGAATGAGCAGTTCTTC. This codes for CASRPNRGYRNEQFF.

This chain joins TRBV9 and TRBJ2-2; D remains unclear. There are 15 residues in the CDR3. The V end lost 4 bases, the J end lost 4 bases, and 14 bases lay between the germline ends. Germline lookup yields CDR1 SGDLS and CDR2 YYNGEE. CDR3 loop: CASSLQGRGTGELFF. CDR3 nucleotide sequence: TGTGCCAGCAGCCTCCAAGGACGCGGCACCGGGGAGCTGTTTTTT.

This clonotype was found a few times. The V and J genes are TRBV20-1 and TRBJ2-7, with 8 bases aligning to TRBD2. With V trimmed by 3 bases and J by 7 bases, 17 bases remained unmatched. Per germline, CDR1 DFQATT and CDR2 SNEGSKA (reference sequence). This CDR3 has 16 amino acids. The CDR3 nucleotides read TGCAGTGCTAGCGAGACGCGTCGGGGGGGCCTGAAAGAGCAGTACTTC. Translating gives CSASETRRGGLKEQYF.

The V call is TRBV20-1, the J call TRBJ1-5; D gene unclear. The CDR3 runs 16 residues. Trimming removed 3 bases at V and 0 bases at J, with 15 bases between. CDR1 is DFQATT and CDR2 is SNEGSKA in the germline V gene (reference sequence). CDR3 in DNA: TGCAGTGCTAGGGTACCGGGTCGGGGTAGCAATCAGCCCCAGCATTTT. Encoded protein: CSARVPGRGSNQPQHF.

This clonotype was detected a few times. This chain connects TRBV19 to TRBJ2-3, with TRBD1 as a possible D gene (6 bases). The V gene lost 5 bases and the J gene lost 2 bases, with 17 bases spanning the gap. Germline CDR1 is LNHDA and CDR2 is SQIVND (reference sequence). This CDR3 spans 16 amino acids. The chain's CDR3 is CASSYSTGGYTDTQYF. CDR3 coding DNA: TGTGCCAGTAGTTACTCGACAGGCGGTTACACAGATACGCAGTATTTT.

The V gene is TRBV9, the J gene TRBJ2-3; D call uncertain. With 4 bases removed from V and 0 bases from J, the gap between germline ends came to 9 bases. The CDR3 spans 14 residues. The germline V gene encodes CDR1 SGDLS and CDR2 YYNGEE. The CDR3 sequence is CASSHFGSTDTQYF. The CDR3 DNA sequence: TGTGCCAGCAGCCATTTTGGAAGCACAGATACGCAGTATTTT.

This chain links TRBV20-1 with TRBJ2-1; D possibly corresponds to TRBD2 (7 bases). Trimming cost V 2 bases and J 7 bases, with 18 bases left between them. The CDR3 extends over 15 amino acids. Germline lookup yields CDR1 DFQATT and CDR2 SNEGSKA (reference sequence). The CDR3 loop is CSARYEGGPRNEQFF. The CDR3 DNA is TGCAGTGCTAGATACGAGGGGGGGCCGAGAAATGAGCAGTTCTTC.

V is TRBV20-1 and J is TRBJ1-2; 7 bases map to TRBD1. V dropped 0 bases and J dropped 4; count of bases not matched to a gene: 8. Germline V gene lookup returns CDR1 DFQATT and CDR2 SNEGSKA (reference sequence). This CDR3 has 15 residues. CDR3 nucleotide sequence: TGCAGTGCTAGAGATAGGGGACAGATCGCCTATGGCTACACCTTC. It codes for CSARDRGQIAYGYTF.

This chain links TRBV4-2 with TRBJ2-3; D unresolved. CDR3 size: 15 residues. CDR1 LGHNA and CDR2 YNFKEQ come from the germline V gene. Trimming cost V 1 base and J 2 bases, with 10 bases left between them. Here the CDR3 DNA reads TGTGCCAGCAGCCAAGCCCATAGACCCACAGATACGCAGTATTTT. Amino acids: CASSQAHRPTDTQYF.

A few counts support this clonotype. The chain carries TRBV20-1 and TRBJ2-7; D tentatively fits TRBD1 or TRBD2 (5 bases each). Trimming took off 4 bases at V and 3 bases at J, with 19 bases between the two ends. The V gene's germline CDR1 is DFQATT and CDR2 SNEGSKA (reference sequence). The CDR3 runs to 15 residues. The CDR3 loop is CSAIPPVRGGYEQYF. As DNA, the CDR3 is TGCAGTGCTATACCCCCCGTCCGGGGCGGCTACGAGCAGTACTTC.

V and J are TRBV6-5 and TRBJ1-1; D not certain. Germline-derived CDR1 and CDR2 are MNHEY and SVGAGI. Trimming removed 4 bases from V and 6 bases from J, with 12 bases in between. This CDR3 has 13 amino acids. CDR3 DNA: TGTGCCAGCAGTTTCCAAGGGTCCCCTGAAGCTTTCTTT. This sequence encodes CASSFQGSPEAFF.

The chain recombines TRBV7-2 with TRBJ2-2; no definite D call. Germline V CDR1 and CDR2: SGHTA, FQGNSA. V dropped 1 base and J dropped 7 bases, with 7 bases sitting between them. The CDR3 totals 13 residues. The CDR3 DNA reads TGTGCCAGCAGCTTAGGTCTAGACGGGGAGCTGTTTTTT. As protein: CASSLGLDGELFF.

Sample share makes this clonotype medium-sized. This sequence joins TRBV5-6 and TRBJ2-3; D remains ambiguous. This CDR3 region has 12 residues. Per germline, CDR1 SGHDT and CDR2 YYEEEE. The V end was cut by 2 bases, the J end by 3 bases, with 4 bases between. The CDR3: CASSFGTDTQYF. For the CDR3, the DNA is TGTGCCAGCAGCTTCGGGACAGATACGCAGTATTTT.

The chain links TRBV19 to TRBJ2-4; 8 bases align to TRBD2. V shed 10 bases and J 0 bases; nucleotides not matched to a gene: 8. Germline V gene lookup returns CDR1 LNHDA and CDR2 SQIVND (reference sequence). The CDR3 sequence is 15 residues long. CDR3 protein: CATRERGLAKNIQYF. CDR3 DNA: TGTGCCACAAGAGAGCGGGGGCTAGCCAAAAACATTCAGTACTTC.

The V gene is TRBV7-9, the J gene TRBJ1-5; 7 bases are a match to TRBD1. Trimming cost V 6 bases and J 5 bases; bases outside gene matches: 7. This CDR3 has 14 amino acids. CDR1 SEHNR and CDR2 FQNEAQ come from the germline V gene (reference sequence). CDR3 protein: CASSFRQGDQPQHF. The CDR3 region has the DNA TGTGCCAGCAGTTTTAGACAGGGTGATCAGCCCCAGCATTTT.

This clonotype has only a few counts. The chain joins TRBV27 to TRBJ2-3; no clear D gene. The V and J ends lost 8 bases and 6 bases respectively, with 15 bases between them. Germline assignment: CDR1 MNHEY and CDR2 SMNVEV (reference sequence). This CDR3 is built from 13 residues. The chain's CDR3 is CASPKRPGDTQYF. CDR3 in DNA: TGTGCCAGCCCGAAGAGACCCGGCGATACGCAGTATTTT.

This chain joins TRBV5-1 and TRBJ2-1, with 7 bases matching TRBD2. CDR3 length: 12 amino acids. J gave up 7 bases and V 5 bases, and 3 bases lay outside the gene matches. CDR1 SGHRS and CDR2 YFSETQ come from the germline V gene. This chain's CDR3 is CASRPGGNEQFF. The CDR3 bases are TGCGCCAGCAGACCCGGGGGGAATGAGCAGTTCTTC.

This clonotype has just a few counts. The chain recombines TRBV5-5 with TRBJ1-1; 8 nucleotides line up with TRBD1. Germline V gene sequence: CDR1 SGHKS, CDR2 YYEKEE (reference sequence). The trim removed 0 bases at V and 1 base at J, leaving 5 bases unmatched. The length of the CDR3 is 16 residues. The CDR3 spells CASSLGWDRRNTEAFF. CDR3 in DNA: TGTGCCAGCAGCTTGGGTTGGGACAGGAGGAACACTGAAGCTTTCTTT.

The chain carries TRBV6-6 and TRBJ1-5, with D unresolved. This CDR3 is 15 amino acids long. V was shortened by 4 bases and J by 6 bases, with 16 bases between the two germline ends. Per germline, CDR1 MNHNY and CDR2 SVGAGI (reference sequence). CDR3 sequence (DNA): TGTGCCAGCAGTTCTGCAGGATCTTACGGTCAGCCCCAGCATTTT. Its translation: CASSSAGSYGQPQHF.

This clonotype has only a few counts. CDR3: CASRSGGADRSTGELFF. The CDR3 nucleotides are TGTGCCAGCAGGAGCGGGGGGGCCGATCGGAGCACCGGGGAGCTGTTTTTT. The chain uses TRBV28 and TRBJ2-2, with 10 positions matching TRBD2. Germline assignment: CDR1 MDHEN and CDR2 SYDVKM. Trimming at V came to 6 bases and at J to 4 bases, leaving 11 bases not matched to a gene. The CDR3 contains 17 residues.

V gene TRBV7-9 combines with J gene TRBJ1-2; the D gene is possibly TRBD1 (5 bases). The CDR3 totals 12 residues. Between the trimmed V and J ends, which lost 4 bases and 7 bases, there was a span of 10 bases. Germline CDR1 and CDR2: SEHNR and FQNEAQ (reference sequence). CDR3 loop: CASSSLRGGYTF. In DNA, the CDR3 is TGTGCCAGCAGCTCTCTAAGGGGTGGCTACACCTTC.

By sample fraction, this clonotype is medium-sized. J is TRBJ2-1 and V is TRBV7-2; D possibly corresponds to TRBD2 (5 bases). Trimming left V 3 bases short and J 9 bases short, with 9 bases between. CDR1 is SGHTA and CDR2 is FQGNSA in the germline V gene. The CDR3 is 12 residues long. The CDR3 reads CASSFSGSEQFF. The CDR3 nucleotides read TGTGCCAGCAGCTTTAGTGGGAGTGAGCAGTTCTTC. Filled out from reference TRBV7-2 and TRBJ2-1, the complete variable domain reads GAGVSQSPSNKVTEKGKDVELRCDPISGHTALYWYRQSLGQGLEFLIYFQGNSAPDKSGLPSDRFSAERTGGSVSTLTIQRTQQEDSAVYLCASSFSGSEQFFGPGTRLTVL.

The chain employs TRBV5-1 and TRBJ1-6, with D hard to call. Trimming cost V 0 bases and J 10 bases, with 11 bases left between them. This CDR3 region has 14 residues. Looked up from germline, CDR1 is SGHRS and CDR2 is YFSETQ. This CDR3 reads CASSLDKGPSPLHF. DNA for the CDR3: TGCGCCAGCAGCTTGGATAAGGGTCCGTCACCCCTCCACTTT.

The rearrangement uses TRBV23-1 and TRBJ2-7; no clear D gene. TRBV23-1 is an ORF; its function is uncertain. The ends were cut back, 0 bases at V and 3 bases at J, with 12 bases in the middle. CDR3 length: 15 residues. CDR3 nucleotide sequence: TGCGCCAGCAGTCAATCACCGGATACATACTACGAGCAGTACTTC. This sequence encodes CASSQSPDTYYEQYF.

This clonotype was picked up one time. The chain carries TRBV20-1 and TRBJ1-1; TRBD1 is a possible D gene (6 bases). This CDR3 spans 14 amino acids. The V gene's germline CDR1 is DFQATT and CDR2 SNEGSKA (reference sequence). The V and J ends lost 5 bases and 6 bases respectively, with 19 bases between them. The CDR3 loop is CSAPRAWGAAEAFF. In DNA form, the CDR3 reads TGCAGTGCTCCCCGTGCCTGGGGGGCAGCTGAAGCTTTCTTT.